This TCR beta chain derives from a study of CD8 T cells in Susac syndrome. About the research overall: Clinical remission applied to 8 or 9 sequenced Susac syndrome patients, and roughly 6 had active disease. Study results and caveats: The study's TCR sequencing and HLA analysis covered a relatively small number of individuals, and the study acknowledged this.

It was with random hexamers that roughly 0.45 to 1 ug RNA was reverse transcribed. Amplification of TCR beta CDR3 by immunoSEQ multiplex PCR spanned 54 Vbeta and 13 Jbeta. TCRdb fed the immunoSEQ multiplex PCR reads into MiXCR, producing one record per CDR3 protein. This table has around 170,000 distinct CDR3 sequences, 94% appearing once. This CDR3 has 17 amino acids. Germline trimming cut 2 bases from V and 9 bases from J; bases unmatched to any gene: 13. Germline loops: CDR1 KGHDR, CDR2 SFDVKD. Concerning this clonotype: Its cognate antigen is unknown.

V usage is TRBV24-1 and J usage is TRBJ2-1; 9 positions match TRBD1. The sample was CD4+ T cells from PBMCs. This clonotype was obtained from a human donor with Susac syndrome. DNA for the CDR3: TGTGCCACCAGTGATTCCCGGGGGGACAGGGAGTACCTTGAGCAGTTCTTC. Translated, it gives CATSDSRGDREYLEQFF.